Shown below are 32 T cell receptor beta chains from a single sample sequenced in a study of long-term antiretroviral therapy in people with HIV. immunoSEQ v3.0 was run at survey level. Clones were sequenced by immunoSEQ multiplex PCR, and TCRdb holds only the in-frame ones, with some missing. The table lists around 13,000 clones, about 88% of them singletons. Sequencing used unsorted PBMCs, obtained 2.1 years after starting antiretroviral therapy. Receptors originate from a middle-aged woman with HIV.

The chain employs TRBV5-6 and TRBJ1-2, with a weak D call TRBD1 (6 bases). Germline V gives CDR1 SGHDT, CDR2 YYEEEE. The CDR3 runs to 15 residues. V lost 4 bases and J 8 bases, leaving 21 bases between the germline ends. The CDR3 DNA reads as TGTGCCAGCAGCCGGGGAAGACAGGCCGCGGAGGGCTACACCTTC. Protein product: CASSRGRQAAEGYTF.

The chain links TRBV5-1 to TRBJ2-7; 10 bases are shared with TRBD2. This CDR3 spans 14 amino acids. V shed 6 bases, J shed 2 bases, and the junction held 5 bases outside the gene matches. Per germline, CDR1 SGHRS and CDR2 YFSETQ. CDR3: CASNSGGPTYEQYF. For the CDR3, the DNA is TGCGCCAGCAATAGCGGGGGGCCAACCTACGAGCAGTACTTC.

This sequence joins TRBV5-4 and TRBJ1-6; 7 nucleotides match TRBD1. CDR1 and CDR2 from the germline V gene are SGHNT and YYREEE (reference sequence). The CDR3 totals 13 residues. Unmatched junction bases numbered 3, after V lost 4 bases and J lost 8 bases. This CDR3 reads CASSPDRDSPLHF. The CDR3 bases are TGTGCCAGCAGCCCCGACAGGGATTCACCCCTCCACTTT.

The gene calls are TRBV7-2 and TRBJ1-3; D is undetermined. Trimming took 5 bases from V and 1 from J, leaving 12 bases between them. In germline, CDR1 is SGHTA, CDR2 FQGNSA. The CDR3 sequence is 15 residues long. The CDR3 bases are TGTGCCAGCAGCCCTAGCGTGGGGTCTGGAAACACCATATATTTT. It translates to CASSPSVGSGNTIYF.

In this sample, this clone turned up a few times. The CDR3 region has the DNA TGTGCCAGCAGTTCGGGACAGAAAAATGAAAAACTGTTTTTT. Translating it yields CASSSGQKNEKLFF. The chain combines TRBV6-5 with TRBJ1-4; 7 bases map to TRBD1. With 4 bases clipped from V and 5 bases from J, the junction kept 4 bases outside the gene matches. CDR1 is MNHEY and CDR2 is SVGAGI in the germline V gene. The CDR3 loop spans 14 amino acids.

The V gene is TRBV6-5, the J gene TRBJ1-5; D is unresolved. This CDR3 comprises 15 residues. V lost 2 bases, J lost 0 bases, and 8 bases lay in between. CDR1 is MNHEY and CDR2 is SVGAGI in the germline V gene. In nucleotides, the CDR3 is TGTGCCAGCAGTTACACACATGATAGCAATCAGCCCCAGCATTTT. As protein: CASSYTHDSNQPQHF.

J is TRBJ1-2 and V is TRBV6-6; D is unclear. From germline, CDR1 is MNHNY and CDR2 SVGAGI (reference sequence). CDR3 length: 11 amino acids. V lost 8 bases and J lost 1, with 5 bases in between. This CDR3 is CASGVNYGYTF. The CDR3 DNA sequence: TGTGCCAGCGGAGTTAACTATGGCTACACCTTC.

This clone was observed a few times. V gene TRBV11-2 combines with J gene TRBJ2-7; 8 bases agree with TRBD1. Trimming took 1 base from V and 5 from J; bases not matched to a gene: 7. The CDR3 loop spans 15 amino acids. CDR1 and CDR2 from the germline V gene are SGHAT and FQNNGV. Here the CDR3 DNA reads TGTGCCAGCAGCTTAGCCAGGGGGCCTGACCACGAGCAGTACTTC. It translates to CASSLARGPDHEQYF.

This sequence joins TRBV6-6 and TRBJ2-4; 8 bases are a match to TRBD1. Germline-derived CDR1 and CDR2 are MNHNY and SVGAGI (reference sequence). This CDR3 is 15 amino acids long. After removal of 5 bases from V and 14 bases from J, the junction contained 17 bases not matched to a gene. CDR3 bases: TGTGCCAGCAGTGACACTAGCAGGGGGCGCGGGAAGAAGTACTTC. It codes for CASSDTSRGRGKKYF.

This clone has more than one count but fewer than ten. The chain joins TRBV6-5 to TRBJ1-3; maybe TRBD1 (5 bases). The CDR3 has 14 amino acids. Germline loops: CDR1 MNHEY, CDR2 SVGAGI. Trimming cost V 6 bases and J 0 bases, with 9 bases left between them. The CDR3 spells CASRRQFSGNTIYF. CDR3 nucleotides: TGTGCCAGCAGACGACAGTTCTCTGGAAACACCATATATTTT.

CDR3 bases: TGCGCCAGCAGCCAAGCGACCCGCGGACAGAACTATGGCTACACCTTC. This codes for CASSQATRGQNYGYTF. The chain couples TRBV4-1 to TRBJ1-2, with a tentative D call TRBD1 (6 bases). There are 16 residues in the CDR3. The germline V and J ends were trimmed by 1 base and 2 bases, with 14 bases remaining between them. Germline CDR1 reads MGHRA; CDR2 reads YSYEKL.

This chain joins TRBV2 and TRBJ2-7; TRBD2 aligns across 8 bases. This CDR3 is built from 14 residues. Trimming took 5 bases from V and 2 from J; bases not matched to a gene: 5. Looked up from germline, CDR1 is SNHLY and CDR2 is FYNNEI. The CDR3 here is CASSKAGGPYEQYF. CDR3 bases: TGTGCCAGCAGTAAGGCGGGGGGCCCCTACGAGCAGTACTTC. Full variable domain (outside the CDR3, taken from reference TRBV2 and TRBJ2-7): EPEVTQTPSHQVTQMGQEVILRCVPISNHLYFYWYRQILGQKVEFLVSFYNNEISEKSEIFDDQFSVERPDGSNFTLKIRSTKLEDSAMYFCASSKAGGPYEQYFGPGTRLTVT.

The chain carries TRBV5-4 and TRBJ2-5; 11 bases align to TRBD2. The CDR3 extends over 17 amino acids. The germline CDR1 and CDR2 sequences are SGHNT and YYREEE (reference sequence). The V and J ends lost 0 bases and 2 bases, in that order; junction bases with no gene match: 6. CDR3 residues: CASSLASLAGGQETQYF. CDR3 DNA sequence: TGTGCCAGCAGCTTGGCCAGCCTAGCGGGGGGTCAAGAGACCCAGTACTTC.

This clone has only one observation. The chain combines TRBV5-4 with TRBJ2-7, with 7 bases fitting TRBD1. CDR1 and CDR2 (germline): SGHNT, YYREEE (reference sequence). This CDR3 spans 15 amino acids. Trimming at V came to 4 bases and at J to 0 bases, leaving 7 bases not matched to a gene. The CDR3 is CASSVSGGHSYEQYF. The CDR3 coding sequence is TGTGCCAGCAGCGTCTCAGGGGGTCACTCCTACGAGCAGTACTTC.

The rearrangement uses TRBV25-1 and TRBJ1-5, with TRBD1 matching 8 bases. The CDR3 loop spans 15 amino acids. Trimming took 3 bases from V and 7 from J; bases not matched to a gene: 8. Germline V lookup: CDR1 MGHDK, CDR2 SYGVNS. The CDR3 sequence: CASSETGEIGQPQHF. The CDR3 DNA reads as TGTGCCAGCAGTGAGACAGGGGAGATAGGCCAGCCCCAGCATTTT.

This sequence joins TRBV5-5 and TRBJ1-2, with 8 nucleotides matching TRBD1. Germline V gene data show CDR1 as SGHKS and CDR2 as YYEKEE (reference sequence). This CDR3 region has 17 residues. Losses at the gene ends were 0 bases for V and 0 bases for J; bases not matched to a gene: 7. The CDR3 spells CASSLVAGGASNYGYTF. DNA for the CDR3: TGTGCCAGCAGCTTGGTCGCAGGGGGCGCGTCTAACTATGGCTACACCTTC.

The chain uses TRBV18 and TRBJ2-5, with D perhaps matching TRBD2 (7 bases). Per germline, CDR1 KGHSH and CDR2 LQKENI. This CDR3 has 16 residues. The V gene lost 0 bases and the J gene lost 5 bases, with 16 bases spanning the gap. CDR3 region: CASSPPSAGAWETQYF. The CDR3 coding sequence is TGTGCCAGCTCACCACCGTCGGCGGGGGCGTGGGAGACCCAGTACTTC.

The J gene is TRBJ1-5, the V gene TRBV6-1; no firm D call. This CDR3 has 20 residues. CDR1 is MNHNS and CDR2 is SASEGT in the germline V gene. Trimming cost V 4 bases and J 0 bases, with 25 bases left between them. The CDR3 protein is CASSAIGSPLSSPSNQPQHF. The CDR3 region has the DNA TGTGCCAGCAGTGCAATTGGGAGTCCTCTATCAAGTCCTAGCAATCAGCCCCAGCATTTT.

V gene TRBV5-1 combines with J gene TRBJ1-1, with D uncertain. Germline CDR1 is SGHRS and CDR2 is YFSETQ. Trimming removed 2 bases from V and 1 base from J, with 9 bases in between. CDR3 length: 14 amino acids. This CDR3 reads CASSLDYPNTEAFF. Here the CDR3 DNA reads TGCGCCAGCAGCTTAGACTACCCGAACACTGAAGCTTTCTTT.

V gene TRBV18 combines with J gene TRBJ1-1; 11 nucleotides agree with TRBD1. With 2 bases clipped from V and 8 bases from J, the junction kept 7 bases outside the gene matches. This CDR3 region has 15 residues. From germline, CDR1 is KGHSH and CDR2 LQKENI. This chain's CDR3 is CASSPGTGGLGEAFF. In DNA form, the CDR3 reads TGTGCCAGCTCACCAGGGACAGGGGGTCTCGGAGAAGCTTTCTTT.

This chain links TRBV6-5 with TRBJ1-6, with D unresolved. The CDR3 sequence is 14 residues long. CDR1 is MNHEY, CDR2 SVGAGI, per germline. V shed 10 bases and J shed 6 bases, with 16 bases lying between them. This CDR3 reads CATQVEHPNSPLHF. Here the CDR3 DNA reads TGTGCCACCCAGGTCGAACACCCTAATTCACCCCTCCACTTT.

This chain uses TRBV7-6 with TRBJ1-1; D might be TRBD1 (6 bases). From germline, CDR1 is SGHVS and CDR2 FNYEAQ. The CDR3 runs 15 residues. V was shortened by 5 bases and J by 2 bases, with 15 bases between the two germline ends. Here the CDR3 DNA reads TGTGCCAGCAGCCTCCGGACAGAGAGAAACACTGAAGCTTTCTTT. Amino acids: CASSLRTERNTEAFF.

The V and J genes are TRBV7-2 and TRBJ2-4; D remains unclear. V lost 5 bases and J lost 0, with 14 bases in between. CDR1 is SGHTA and CDR2 is FQGNSA in the germline V gene. This CDR3 is 16 amino acids long. The CDR3 region is CASSMNRNLAKNIQYF. The CDR3 DNA sequence: TGTGCCAGCAGCATGAACAGAAATCTAGCCAAAAACATTCAGTACTTC.

This clone was observed a single time. V and J are TRBV10-1 and TRBJ1-6; D perhaps matches TRBD1 (6 bases). V dropped 3 bases and J dropped 9 bases, with 15 bases sitting between them. The germline V gene encodes CDR1 WNHNN and CDR2 SYGVQD (reference sequence). The CDR3 spans 15 residues. DNA for the CDR3: TGCGCCAGCAGTGAAGGTCAGGGGAGGTCTTCACCCCTCCACTTT. This gives the protein CASSEGQGRSSPLHF.

The V and J genes are TRBV6-1 and TRBJ2-2; perhaps TRBD2 as D (6 bases). V gave up 4 bases and J gave up 0 bases, with 12 bases separating them. This CDR3 has 16 residues. Looked up from germline, CDR1 is MNHNS and CDR2 is SASEGT. The CDR3 region is CASSGGEASNTGELFF. The DNA of the CDR3 is TGTGCCAGCAGTGGGGGGGAGGCGTCGAACACCGGGGAGCTGTTTTTT.

This clone has just a few counts. The J gene is TRBJ2-7, the V gene TRBV7-9, with D tentatively TRBD1 (5 bases). This CDR3 region has 15 residues. The germline gives CDR1 SEHNR, CDR2 FQNEAQ (reference sequence). The germline V and J ends were trimmed by 5 bases and 5 bases, with 19 bases remaining between them. This chain's CDR3 is CASSPRVAGSDEQYF. In DNA, the CDR3 is TGTGCCAGCAGCCCCCGGGTTGCAGGGTCGGACGAGCAGTACTTC. Full variable domain (rest looked up from reference TRBV7-9 and TRBJ2-7): DTGVSQNPRHKITKRGQNVTFRCDPISEHNRLYWYRQTLGQGPEFLTYFQNEAQLEKSRLLSDRFSAERPKGSFSTLEIQRTEQGDSAMYLCASSPRVAGSDEQYFGPGTRLTVT.

This clone was seen just once. The V gene is TRBV30, the J gene TRBJ1-6; maybe TRBD1 (5 bases). CDR1 GTSNPN and CDR2 SVGIG come from the germline V gene (reference sequence). The V end lost 0 bases, the J end lost 5 bases, and 17 bases lay between the germline ends. The CDR3 runs to 17 residues. The CDR3 protein is CAWSVQAFGKNNSPLHF. CDR3 sequence (DNA): TGTGCCTGGAGTGTACAGGCTTTCGGCAAAAATAATTCACCCCTCCACTTT.

This clone was counted a few times. V usage is TRBV18 and J usage is TRBJ1-2, with unresolved D. The CDR3 is made up of 14 amino acids. Trimming took off 3 bases at V and 2 bases at J, with 10 bases between the two ends. Looked up from germline, CDR1 is KGHSH and CDR2 is LQKENI. This CDR3 is CASSPGSGNYGYTF. The CDR3 region has the DNA TGTGCCAGCTCACCCGGCAGCGGGAACTATGGCTACACCTTC.

The genes are TRBV29-1 and TRBJ1-1; a weak D match, TRBD1 (6 bases). V was clipped by 7 bases and J by 4 bases, with 19 bases between them. The CDR3 covers 14 residues. Germline CDR1 reads SQVTM; CDR2 reads ANQGSEA. CDR3 bases: TGCAGCGGCCGGGGGGGGGCGTCGATCACTGAAGCTTTCTTT. Its protein is CSGRGGASITEAFF.

This clone was found once. This chain links TRBV7-2 with TRBJ2-7, with 9 bases fitting TRBD1. Germline loops: CDR1 SGHTA, CDR2 FQGNSA. With V trimmed by 8 bases and J by 10 bases, 15 bases remained unmatched. This CDR3 is built from 14 residues. CDR3 nucleotide sequence: TGTGCCAGCGGCCCGGGACAGGGAGGGACGAAACAGTACTTC. The encoded protein is CASGPGQGGTKQYF.

The chain links TRBV18 to TRBJ2-1; 13 nucleotides match TRBD2. CDR1 is KGHSH, CDR2 LQKENI, per germline. This CDR3 has 16 amino acids. After removal of 6 bases from V and 7 bases from J, the junction contained 9 bases not matched to a gene. CDR3 sequence: CASSPRTSGGLNEQFF. CDR3 nucleotide sequence: TGTGCCAGCTCCCCAAGGACTAGCGGGGGTCTAAATGAGCAGTTCTTC.

The V gene is TRBV5-4, the J gene TRBJ1-1; D is undetermined. The germline V gene encodes CDR1 SGHNT and CDR2 YYREEE (reference sequence). V dropped 1 base and J dropped 2 bases, with 9 bases sitting between them. The CDR3 sequence is 14 residues long. The DNA of the CDR3 is TGTGCCAGCAGCTTGTTACAGCGCAACACTGAAGCTTTCTTT. This codes for CASSLLQRNTEAFF. The entire variable domain, with the rest obtained from reference TRBV5-4 and TRBJ1-1, is as follows: ETGVTQSPTHLIKTRGQQVTLRCSSQSGHNTVSWYQQALGQGPQFIFQYYREEENGRGNFPPRFSGLQFPNYSSELNVNALELDDSALYLCASSLLQRNTEAFFGQGTRLTVV.